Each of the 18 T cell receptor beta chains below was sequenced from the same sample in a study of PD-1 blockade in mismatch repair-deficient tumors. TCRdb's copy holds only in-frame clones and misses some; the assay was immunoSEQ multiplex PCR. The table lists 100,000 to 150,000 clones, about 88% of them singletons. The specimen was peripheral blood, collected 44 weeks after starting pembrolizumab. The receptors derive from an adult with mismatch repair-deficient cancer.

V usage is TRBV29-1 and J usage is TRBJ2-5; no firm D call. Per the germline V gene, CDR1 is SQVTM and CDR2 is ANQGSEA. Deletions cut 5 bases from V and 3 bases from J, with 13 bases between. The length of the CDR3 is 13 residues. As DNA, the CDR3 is TGCAGCGTTAAGGCCAAGCGAGAAGAGACCCAGTACTTC. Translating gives CSVKAKREETQYF. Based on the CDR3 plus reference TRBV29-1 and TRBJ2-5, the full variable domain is SAVISQKPSRDICQRGTSLTIQCQVDSQVTMMFWYRQQPGQSLTLIATANQGSEATYESGFVIDKFPISRPNLTFSTLTVSNMSPEDSSIYLCSVKAKREETQYFGPGTRLLVL.

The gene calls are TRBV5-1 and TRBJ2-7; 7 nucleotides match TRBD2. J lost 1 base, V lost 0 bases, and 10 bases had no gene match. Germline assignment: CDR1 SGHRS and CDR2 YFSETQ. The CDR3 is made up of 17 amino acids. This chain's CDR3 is CASSLATGGSLSYEQYF. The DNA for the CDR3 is TGCGCCAGCAGCTTGGCAACGGGCGGGAGCCTTTCCTACGAGCAGTACTTC.

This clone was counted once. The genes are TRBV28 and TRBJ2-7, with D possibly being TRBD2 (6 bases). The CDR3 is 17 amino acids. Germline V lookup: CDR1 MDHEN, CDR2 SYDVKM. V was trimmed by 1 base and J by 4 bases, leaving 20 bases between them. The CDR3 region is CASSLSILGGLKYEQYF. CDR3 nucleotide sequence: TGTGCCAGCAGTTTATCTATCTTGGGGGGTCTGAAGTACGAGCAGTACTTC.

CDR3 in amino acids: CASSFYQEQFF. In DNA, the CDR3 is TGTGCCAGCAGCTTCTACCAAGAGCAGTTCTTC. This chain uses TRBV7-2 with TRBJ2-1, with D unclear. Per the germline V gene, CDR1 is SGHTA and CDR2 is FQGNSA. Trimming left V 3 bases short and J 10 bases short, with 7 bases between. This CDR3 is 11 amino acids long.

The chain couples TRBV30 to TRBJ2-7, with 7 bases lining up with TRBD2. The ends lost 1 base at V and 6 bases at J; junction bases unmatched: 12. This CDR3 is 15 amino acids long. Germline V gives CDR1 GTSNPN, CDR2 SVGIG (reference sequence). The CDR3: CAWSGGVRGGREQYF. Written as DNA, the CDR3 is TGTGCCTGGAGTGGGGGGGTGAGGGGAGGGCGCGAGCAGTACTTC. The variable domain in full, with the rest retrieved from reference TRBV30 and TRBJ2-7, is SQTIHQWPATLVQPVGSPLSLECTVEGTSNPNLYWYRQAAGRGLQLLFYSVGIGQISSEVPQNLSASRPQDRQFILSSKKLLLSDSGFYLCAWSGGVRGGREQYFGPGTRLTVT.

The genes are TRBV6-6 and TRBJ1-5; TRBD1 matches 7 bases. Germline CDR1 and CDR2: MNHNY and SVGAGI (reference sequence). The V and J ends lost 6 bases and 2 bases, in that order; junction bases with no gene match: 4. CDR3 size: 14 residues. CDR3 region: CASRSTGGNQPQHF. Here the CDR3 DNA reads TGTGCCAGCAGAAGTACAGGGGGCAATCAGCCCCAGCATTTT.

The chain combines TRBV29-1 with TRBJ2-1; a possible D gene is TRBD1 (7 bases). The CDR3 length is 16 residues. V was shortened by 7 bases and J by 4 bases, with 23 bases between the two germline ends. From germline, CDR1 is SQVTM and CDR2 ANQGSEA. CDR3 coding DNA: TGCAGCGCCCAGGGAGGACGGGACAGAGCTTACAATGAGCAGTTCTTC. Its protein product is CSAQGGRDRAYNEQFF.

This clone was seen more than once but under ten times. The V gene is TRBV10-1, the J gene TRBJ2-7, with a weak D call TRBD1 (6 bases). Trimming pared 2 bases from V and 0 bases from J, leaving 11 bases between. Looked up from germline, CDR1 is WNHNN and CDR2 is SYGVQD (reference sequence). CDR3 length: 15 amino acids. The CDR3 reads CASSEGQTSSYEQYF. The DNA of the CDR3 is TGCGCCAGCAGTGAGGGACAGACGAGCTCCTACGAGCAGTACTTC.

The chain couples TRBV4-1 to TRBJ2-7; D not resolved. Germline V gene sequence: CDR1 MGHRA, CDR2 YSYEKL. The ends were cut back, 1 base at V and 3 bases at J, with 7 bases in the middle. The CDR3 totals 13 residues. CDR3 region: CASSQGENYEQYF. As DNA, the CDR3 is TGCGCCAGCAGCCAAGGCGAGAACTACGAGCAGTACTTC.

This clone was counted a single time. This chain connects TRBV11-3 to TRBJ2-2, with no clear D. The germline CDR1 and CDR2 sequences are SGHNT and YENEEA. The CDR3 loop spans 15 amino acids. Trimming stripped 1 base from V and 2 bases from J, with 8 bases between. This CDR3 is CASSLVMGNTGELFF. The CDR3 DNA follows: TGTGCCAGCAGCTTAGTGATGGGAAACACCGGGGAGCTGTTTTTT.

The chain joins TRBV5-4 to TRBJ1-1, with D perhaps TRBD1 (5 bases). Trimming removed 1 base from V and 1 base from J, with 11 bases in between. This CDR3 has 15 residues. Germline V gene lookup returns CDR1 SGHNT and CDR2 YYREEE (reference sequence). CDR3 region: CASSLIGRANTEAFF. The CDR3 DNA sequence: TGTGCCAGCAGCTTGATCGGCAGGGCGAACACTGAAGCTTTCTTT.

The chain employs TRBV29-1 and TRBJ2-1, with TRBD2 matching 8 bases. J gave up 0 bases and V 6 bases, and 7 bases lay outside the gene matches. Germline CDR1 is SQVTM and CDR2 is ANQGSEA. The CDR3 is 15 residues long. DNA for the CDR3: TGCAGCGTGGTTATGGGACTAGTCTCCTACAATGAGCAGTTCTTC. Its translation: CSVVMGLVSYNEQFF.

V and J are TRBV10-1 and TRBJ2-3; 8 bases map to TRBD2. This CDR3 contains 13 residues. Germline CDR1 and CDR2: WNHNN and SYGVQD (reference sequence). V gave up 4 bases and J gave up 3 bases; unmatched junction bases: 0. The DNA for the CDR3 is TGCGCCAGCAGTGGCGGGAGGACAGATACGCAGTATTTT. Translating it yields CASSGGRTDTQYF.

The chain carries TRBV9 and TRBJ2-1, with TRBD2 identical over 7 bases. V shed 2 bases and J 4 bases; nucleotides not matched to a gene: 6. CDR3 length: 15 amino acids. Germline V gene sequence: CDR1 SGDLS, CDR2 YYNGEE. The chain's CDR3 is CASSVRLAPYNEQFF. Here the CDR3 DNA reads TGTGCCAGCAGCGTGAGACTAGCCCCATACAATGAGCAGTTCTTC.

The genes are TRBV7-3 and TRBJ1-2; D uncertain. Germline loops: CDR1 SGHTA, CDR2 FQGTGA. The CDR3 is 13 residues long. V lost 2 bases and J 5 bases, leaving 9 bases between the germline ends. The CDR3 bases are TGTGCCAGCAGCTTATACGGAACGTATGGCTACACCTTC. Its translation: CASSLYGTYGYTF.

CDR3 nucleotides: TGTGCCAGCACCTTAGGCCTAGCGGGAGATATTGCGCAGTATTTT. Residues: CASTLGLAGDIAQYF. This chain joins TRBV28 and TRBJ2-3; 10 nucleotides align to TRBD2. The CDR3 is 15 residues long. Germline CDR1 MDHEN, CDR2 SYDVKM. The J segment lost 10 bases and the V segment lost 7 bases, leaving 14 bases of the junction unmatched.

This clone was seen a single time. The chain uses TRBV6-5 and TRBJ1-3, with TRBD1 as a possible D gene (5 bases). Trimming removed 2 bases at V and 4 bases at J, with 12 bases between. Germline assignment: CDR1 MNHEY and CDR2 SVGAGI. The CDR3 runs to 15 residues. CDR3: CASSYAGARGNTIYF. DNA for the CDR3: TGTGCCAGCAGTTACGCCGGGGCCCGGGGAAACACCATATATTTT.

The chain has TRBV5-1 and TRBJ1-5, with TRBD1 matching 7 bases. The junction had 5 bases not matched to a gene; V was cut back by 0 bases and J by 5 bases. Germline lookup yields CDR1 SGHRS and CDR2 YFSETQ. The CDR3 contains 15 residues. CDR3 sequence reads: CASSLVPGQYQPQHF. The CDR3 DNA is TGCGCCAGCAGCTTGGTCCCGGGACAGTATCAGCCCCAGCATTTT.